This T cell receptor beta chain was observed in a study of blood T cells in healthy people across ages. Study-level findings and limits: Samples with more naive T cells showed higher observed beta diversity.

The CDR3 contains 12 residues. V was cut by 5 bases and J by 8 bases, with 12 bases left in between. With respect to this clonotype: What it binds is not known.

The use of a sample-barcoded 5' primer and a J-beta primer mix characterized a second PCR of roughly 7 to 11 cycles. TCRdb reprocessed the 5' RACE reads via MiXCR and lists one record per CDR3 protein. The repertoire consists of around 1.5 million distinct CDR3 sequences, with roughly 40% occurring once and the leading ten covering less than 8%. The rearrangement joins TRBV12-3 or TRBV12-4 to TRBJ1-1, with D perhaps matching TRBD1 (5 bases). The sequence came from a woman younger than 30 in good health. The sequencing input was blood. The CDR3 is CASSPGAREAFF. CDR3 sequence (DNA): TGTGCCAGCAGTCCCGGGGCGAGGGAAGCTTTCTTT.